This TCR beta chain was sequenced during a study of CD8 T cells in ankylosing spondylitis. Study-wide results and limits: What seemed typical of ankylosing spondylitis blood was a TCR beta motif built from under 10 highly homologous variants.

Germline V gene data show CDR1 as SGHVS and CDR2 as FQNEAQ. Germline trimming cut 4 bases from V and 4 bases from J; bases unmatched to any gene: 7. The CDR3 is 16 residues long. A few counts support this clonotype. Its antigen is as yet unknown. Construction of TCR beta libraries was performed using quantitative 5'-RACE with molecular barcodes. Each CDR3 protein is one row after TCRdb ran MiXCR on the 5' RACE reads. Among 200,000 to 250,000 distinct CDR3 sequences listed, about 7% were seen once. The rearrangement links TRBV7-8 to TRBJ2-1; TRBD2 aligns across 10 bases. This TCR came from a male donor with ankylosing spondylitis. Sequencing was performed on blood, either unsorted or a sorted T cell fraction (not recorded which). CDR3 sequence (DNA): TGTGCCAGCAGCTCCCGGACTAGCGGTCGATACAATGAGCAGTTCTTC. Translation gives CASSSRTSGRYNEQFF.